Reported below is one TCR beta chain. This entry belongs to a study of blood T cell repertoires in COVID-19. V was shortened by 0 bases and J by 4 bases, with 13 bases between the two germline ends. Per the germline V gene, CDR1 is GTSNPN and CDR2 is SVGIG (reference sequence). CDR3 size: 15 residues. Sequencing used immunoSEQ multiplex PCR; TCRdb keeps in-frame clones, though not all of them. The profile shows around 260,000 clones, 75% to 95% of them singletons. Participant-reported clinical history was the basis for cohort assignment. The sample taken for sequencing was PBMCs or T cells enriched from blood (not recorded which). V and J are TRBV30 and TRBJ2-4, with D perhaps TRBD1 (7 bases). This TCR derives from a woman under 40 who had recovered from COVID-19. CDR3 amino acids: CAWSVRGTVKNIQYF. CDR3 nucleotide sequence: TGTGCCTGGAGTGTACGGGGGACAGTGAAAAACATTCAGTACTTC. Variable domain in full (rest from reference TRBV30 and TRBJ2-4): SQTIHQWPATLVQPVGSPLSLECTVEGTSNPNLYWYRQAAGRGLQLLFYSVGIGQISSEVPQNLSASRPQDRQFILSSKKLLLSDSGFYLCAWSVRGTVKNIQYFGAGTRLSVL.